What follows describes a single TCR beta chain. Which antigen it targets is not known. No much larger clone is present one base from it, and per-base qualities are unavailable. This entry comes from a study of CD8 T cells in Susac syndrome (dated by TCRdb to the late 2010s). Looking at the study overall: The study used repertoire sequencing to test whether antigen drove CD8+ T cell activation and differentiation in Susac syndrome. CD8+ T cell repertoire clonality was compared between about a dozen healthy donors, approximately 14 Susac syndrome patients and roughly 15 multiple sclerosis patients. The paper as a whole reports these results and caveats: The number of individuals in the TCR sequencing and HLA analysis was acknowledged as relatively small.

Peripheral blood CD8+ and CD4+ T cells from healthy donors, Susac syndrome patients and multiple sclerosis patients were profiled using high-throughput TCR beta sequencing. Treatment-naive patients with stable or active relapsing-remitting disease fulfilling revised McDonald criteria were used as multiple sclerosis controls. Bulk CD8+ and CD4+ T cells were purified by magnetic negative isolation, while CD8+ TEMRA cells were enriched using FACS. Blood was collected in EDTA tubes and processed within 24 hours, with PBMCs isolated through density gradient centrifugation. PBMCs intended for TCR sequencing were cryopreserved in liquid nitrogen and were subsequently thawed in a 37 degrees C water bath. Purity of sorted or isolated CD4+, CD8+ and CD8+ TEMRA cells was at least 90%. The germline V and J ends show losses of 0 bases and 0 bases respectively, and no gene match explains 12 bases of the junction. The cysteine opens and the phenylalanine closes a CDR3 of 20 amino acids. The only DNA kept is the CDR3, 60 bases in frame from the first base. Via the germline V gene, CDR1 is KGHDR and CDR2 SFDVKD.

RNA was extracted using the RNeasy kit, and about 0.45 to 1 microgram was reverse transcribed with random hexamers. The immunoSEQ multiplex PCR assay, which covers 54 Vbeta and 13 Jbeta segments, was used to amplify TCR beta CDR3 regions. Bias from PCR amplification was corrected by using a synthetic template baseline for primer optimization and for computational correction. As for the authors' bioinformatics: Reads were annotated to V, D and J genes per IMGT and analyzed with immunoSEQ Analyzer, keeping only productive sequences. Clonality was calculated as one minus the Shannon entropy normalized by log2 of the number of productive unique sequences. Public and private clones were assessed among the 100 most prevalent clones of each patient and control. A clone was defined as Susac-specific if it was absent from the healthy and MS cohorts, from over a thousand published viral clones and from other ImmuneACCESS disease sequences. Clones were called with MiXCR by TCRdb after fastp trimmed the public reads at Q25, and only in-frame beta chains were retained. Rows are unified per CDR3 protein, each entry keeping the most common DNA and genes. TCRdb's processing, not the authors' own work, is the source of the V and J calls. The sample has a few hundred thousand distinct CDR3 sequences on record, approximately 85% of them singletons. The ten largest make up roughly 0.21% of the sample.

This receptor was identified in a human donor with multiple sclerosis. Sequencing was done on a sample of CD8+ T cells from PBMCs. The chain is encoded by TRBV24-1 joined to TRBJ2-3, and 9 junction bases match TRBD1. The DNA is as follows: TGTGCCACCAGTGATTTGCCCGGGTTGAGGGACAGGGAAAGCACAGATACGCAGTATTTT. Translated, it reads CATSDLPGLRDRESTDTQYF.